Following are 10 T cell receptor beta chains from one sample sequenced in a study of breast tumors, draining lymph nodes, adjacent tissues. Samples came from axillary lymph nodes draining the breast cancer. From the multiplex PCR reads, TCRdb called clonotypes with MiXCR, one entry per CDR3 protein. The data contain some 250,000 distinct CDR3 sequences, roughly a third of them seen just once; the ten biggest clones take up over 3.5%. The sequenced sample was axillary lymph node tissue. These TCRs come from a female donor with breast cancer. Some clones in this sample may be carry-over from other donors' samples.

This clonotype came up many times. V and J are TRBV20-1 and TRBJ2-7; D tentatively reads TRBD1 or TRBD2 (5 bases each). CDR3 length: 14 residues. V was shortened by 4 bases and J by 7 bases, with 20 bases between the two germline ends. In germline, CDR1 is DFQATT, CDR2 SNEGSKA (reference sequence). The CDR3 nucleotides read TGCAGTGCTAAGCCGGGACGCCAAACCAAGGAGCAGTACTTC. It codes for CSAKPGRQTKEQYF.

This clonotype has a handful of counts. J is TRBJ1-3 and V is TRBV3-2. TRBV3-2 is designated a pseudogene. The CDR3 is made up of 11 amino acids. In DNA, the CDR3 is TGTGCCAGCAGACAGGGAAACACCATATATTTT. As protein: CASRQGNTIYF.

The chain has TRBV29-1 and TRBJ1-2; TRBD1 agrees at 9 bases. CDR1 is SQVTM, CDR2 ANQGSEA, per germline. J lost 5 bases, V lost 8 bases, and 9 bases had no gene match. The CDR3 covers 13 residues. The CDR3 nucleotides are TGCAGCTTAGTTGGACAGGGGAGGTATGGCTACACCTTC. As protein: CSLVGQGRYGYTF. Full variable domain (missing parts from reference TRBV29-1 and TRBJ1-2): SAVISQKPSRDICQRGTSLTIQCQVDSQVTMMFWYRQQPGQSLTLIATANQGSEATYESGFVIDKFPISRPNLTFSTLTVSNMSPEDSSIYLCSLVGQGRYGYTFGSGTRLTVV.

To note about this clonotype: A much larger clonotype is one base distant, so this may be a read error. The rearrangement links TRBV10-2 to TRBJ2-5; 7 bases are a match to TRBD1. This CDR3 region has 14 residues. Germline V lookup: CDR1 WSHSY, CDR2 SAAADI. The CDR3: CASSQTGQEESQYF. CDR3 sequence (DNA): TGTGCCAGCAGCCAGACAGGACAGGAAGAGTCCCAGTACTTC.

A note on this clonotype: Given a much more abundant clone one base away, this may be a read error. The chain has TRBV20-1 and TRBJ2-1; the D gene could be TRBD1 or TRBD2 (6 bases each). CDR1 is DFQATT and CDR2 is SNEGSKA in the germline V gene (reference sequence). V was clipped by 0 bases and J by 7 bases, with 19 bases between them. The CDR3 extends over 16 amino acids. For the CDR3, the DNA is TGCAGTGCTAGAGATCCCTCTCGGGGGCCGTCAAATGAGCAGTTCTTC. Encoded protein: CSARDPSRGPSNEQFF.

The gene calls are TRBV7-2 and TRBJ1-5, with D possibly matching TRBD1 (5 bases). In germline, CDR1 is SGHTA, CDR2 FQGNSA. Trimming cost V 4 bases and J 11 bases, with 24 bases left between them. The CDR3 runs to 16 residues. CDR3 residues: CASSSGTSGNLETQHF. The CDR3 bases are TGTGCCAGCAGCTCCGGGACTAGCGGGAATCTCGAGACCCAGCATTTT.

This clonotype was observed many times. CDR3 coding DNA: TGCAGCGTTGGTTTGGGGCAGTCTGGAAACACCATATATTTT. It is translated as CSVGLGQSGNTIYF. This chain links TRBV29-1 with TRBJ1-3; D perhaps matches TRBD1 (5 bases). The V end lost 4 bases, the J end lost 1 base, and 11 bases lay between the germline ends. Looked up from germline, CDR1 is SQVTM and CDR2 is ANQGSEA. The CDR3 has 14 amino acids. The whole variable domain, remainder taken from reference TRBV29-1 and TRBJ1-3, is SAVISQKPSRDICQRGTSLTIQCQVDSQVTMMFWYRQQPGQSLTLIATANQGSEATYESGFVIDKFPISRPNLTFSTLTVSNMSPEDSSIYLCSVGLGQSGNTIYFGEGSWLTVV.

About this clonotype itself: The missing conserved phenylalanine or tryptophan at the end of this CDR3 makes a read error likely. The limits of the CDR3 on the DNA are not certain, so only TCRdb's listed CDR3 is given. V gene TRBV19 combines with J gene TRBJ2-5; the D call TRBD1 from the table was never checked on the DNA. CDR1 and CDR2 from the germline V gene are LNHDA and SQIVND (reference sequence). The CDR3 numbers 16 amino acids, ends counted. CDR3 loop: CASTIEDRAGGYTFGS.

At least ten counts were recorded for this clonotype. The chain employs TRBV7-8 and TRBJ2-3; D not resolved. CDR1 SGHVS and CDR2 FQNEAQ come from the germline V gene. The V and J ends lost 4 bases and 4 bases respectively, with 15 bases between them. This CDR3 has 15 amino acids. CDR3 DNA sequence: TGTGCCAGCAGCTCCGGCTATCGGCTCCCAGATACGCAGTATTTT. It specifies CASSSGYRLPDTQYF.

This clonotype was detected a few times. V and J are TRBV27 and TRBJ1-2, with TRBD1 as a possible D gene (6 bases). V shed 6 bases and J shed 7 bases, with 15 bases lying between them. The CDR3 is made up of 13 amino acids. Germline V gene lookup returns CDR1 MNHEY and CDR2 SMNVEV (reference sequence). The CDR3, as DNA: TGTGCCAGCAGGTCCGGACAGCCTATTGGCTACACCTTC. The encoded protein is CASRSGQPIGYTF.